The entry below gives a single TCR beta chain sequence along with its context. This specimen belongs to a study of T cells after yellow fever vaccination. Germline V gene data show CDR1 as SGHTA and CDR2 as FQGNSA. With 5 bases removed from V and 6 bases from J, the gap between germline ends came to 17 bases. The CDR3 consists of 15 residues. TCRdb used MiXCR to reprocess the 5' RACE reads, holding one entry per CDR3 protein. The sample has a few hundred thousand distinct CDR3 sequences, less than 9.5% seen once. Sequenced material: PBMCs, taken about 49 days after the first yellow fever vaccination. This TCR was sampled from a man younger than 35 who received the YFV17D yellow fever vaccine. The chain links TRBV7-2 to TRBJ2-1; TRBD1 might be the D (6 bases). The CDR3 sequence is CASSQWDIIGNEQFF. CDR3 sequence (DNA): TGTGCCAGCAGCCAGTGGGACATAATAGGCAATGAGCAGTTCTTC.